Shown below are 8 T cell receptor beta chains from a single sample sequenced in a study of shared clonotypes between healthy human individuals. Terminally differentiated effector memory CD45RA+ cells were excluded from the naive CD8 cells, which were CD45RO-negative and positively selected for CCR7. Assay: immunoSEQ multiplex PCR; the TCRdb copy retains only in-frame clones and omits some. The data contain about 2 million clones, just under 95% of them seen just once; the ten biggest clones take up under 1.5%. Sequenced sample: naive CD8+ T cells sorted from blood. The receptors here all came from a man aged 18 to 29 in good health.

The genes are TRBV7-9 and TRBJ2-7, with D possibly matching TRBD2 (5 bases). V was trimmed by 0 bases and J by 0 bases, leaving 9 bases between them. From germline, CDR1 is SEHNR and CDR2 FQNEAQ (reference sequence). This CDR3 is 15 amino acids long. The chain's CDR3 is CASSLASGPSYEQYF. CDR3 bases: TGTGCCAGCAGCTTAGCGAGCGGTCCCTCCTACGAGCAGTACTTC.

The gene calls are TRBV6-5 and TRBJ1-2, with a possible D match to TRBD1 (5 bases). Trimming left V 5 bases short and J 8 bases short, with 18 bases between. This CDR3 spans 14 amino acids. Germline V gene sequence: CDR1 MNHEY, CDR2 SVGAGI. The DNA of the CDR3 is TGTGCCAGCAGTCGTCAGGGAAAGTTGTACGGCTACACCTTC. Protein product: CASSRQGKLYGYTF.

This clone was seen a few times. This chain uses TRBV5-1 with TRBJ1-1; the D is unclear. The CDR3 covers 15 residues. CDR1 and CDR2 from the germline V gene are SGHRS and YFSETQ. Trimming left V 4 bases short and J 2 bases short, with 15 bases between. This CDR3 is CASSKQSFTNTEAFF. For the CDR3, the DNA is TGCGCCAGCAGCAAACAGTCCTTCACTAACACTGAAGCTTTCTTT.

The chain recombines TRBV30 with TRBJ2-7, with D perhaps given as TRBD1 or TRBD2 (6 bases each). The V end was cut by 8 bases, the J end by 3 bases, with 20 bases between. The CDR3 consists of 14 residues. The germline V gene encodes CDR1 GTSNPN and CDR2 SVGIG (reference sequence). The CDR3 here is CAGTGVGGGYEQYF. The CDR3 DNA reads TGTGCCGGAACCGGGGTAGGGGGAGGCTACGAGCAGTACTTC. Based on the CDR3 plus reference TRBV30 and TRBJ2-7, the full variable domain is SQTIHQWPATLVQPVGSPLSLECTVEGTSNPNLYWYRQAAGRGLQLLFYSVGIGQISSEVPQNLSASRPQDRQFILSSKKLLLSDSGFYLCAGTGVGGGYEQYFGPGTRLTVT.

This chain connects TRBV10-3 to TRBJ2-7; D gene ambiguous. Germline-derived CDR1 and CDR2 are ENHRY and SYGVKD. This CDR3 has 17 residues. Between the trimmed V and J ends, which lost 3 bases and 4 bases, there was a span of 22 bases. The CDR3 is CAISDLRIAGAQYEQYF. The CDR3 region has the DNA TGTGCCATCAGTGACCTTAGGATAGCCGGAGCACAATACGAGCAGTACTTC.

The chain links TRBV19 to TRBJ2-7, with D perhaps being TRBD1 or TRBD2 (5 bases each). CDR3 length: 14 residues. V dropped 5 bases and J dropped 4 bases, with 15 bases sitting between them. The germline gives CDR1 LNHDA, CDR2 SQIVND (reference sequence). The CDR3 nucleotides are TGTGCCAGTAGTGCCGGGACGGGGAATTACGAGCAGTACTTC. Translated: CASSAGTGNYEQYF.

To note about this clone: Other DNA sequences in the sample encode the same CDR3. The chain combines TRBV28 with TRBJ1-5, with D unresolved. The CDR3 spans 11 residues. Trimming pared 6 bases from V and 3 bases from J, leaving 3 bases between. CDR1 and CDR2 from the germline V gene are MDHEN and SYDVKM. The CDR3 DNA reads TGTGCCAGCAGCCACAATCAGCCCCAGCATTTT. Protein sequence: CASSHNQPQHF.

This clone was counted once. V gene TRBV7-3 combines with J gene TRBJ2-5; 7 nucleotides match TRBD2. The V segment lost 2 bases and the J segment 4 bases; nucleotides outside the gene matches: 7. From germline, CDR1 is SGHTA and CDR2 FQGTGA. There are 15 residues in the CDR3. The CDR3 here is CASSLLAGDLETQYF. The CDR3 DNA reads as TGTGCCAGCAGCTTACTTGCGGGGGACCTAGAGACCCAGTACTTC.